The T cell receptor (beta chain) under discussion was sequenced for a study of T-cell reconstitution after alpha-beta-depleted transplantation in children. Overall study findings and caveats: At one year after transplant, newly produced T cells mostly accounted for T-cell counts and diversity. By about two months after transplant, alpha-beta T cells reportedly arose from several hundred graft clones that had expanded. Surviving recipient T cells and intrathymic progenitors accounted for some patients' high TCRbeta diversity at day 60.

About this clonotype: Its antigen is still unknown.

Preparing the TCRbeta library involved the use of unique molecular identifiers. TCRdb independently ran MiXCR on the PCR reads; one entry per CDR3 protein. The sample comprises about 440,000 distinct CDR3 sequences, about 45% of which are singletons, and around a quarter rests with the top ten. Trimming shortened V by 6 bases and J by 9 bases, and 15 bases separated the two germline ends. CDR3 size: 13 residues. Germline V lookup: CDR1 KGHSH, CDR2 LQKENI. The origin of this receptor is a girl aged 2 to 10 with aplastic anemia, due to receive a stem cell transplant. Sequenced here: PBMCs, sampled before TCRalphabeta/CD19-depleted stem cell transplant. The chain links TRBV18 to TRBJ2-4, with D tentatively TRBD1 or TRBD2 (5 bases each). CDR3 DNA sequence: TGTGCCAGCTCCCAGGTGGGGGAAAGCATTCAGTACTTC. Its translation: CASSQVGESIQYF.